This is a list of T cell receptor beta chains from one sample in a study of cytomegalovirus exposure and HLA in healthy donors. The data were produced by immunoSEQ multiplex PCR, yet TCRdb's version contains in-frame clones alone and is incomplete. The profile shows roughly 120,000 clones, around 89% of them singletons. Sequences were obtained from PBMCs. Source of these receptors: a woman aged 25 to 39 in good health and CMV-seropositive. CDR3s include the opening cysteine and the closing phenylalanine or tryptophan. The size of a clone is reported for some rows only, either as once, few or many, or as a class for expanded clones.

TRBJ1-3 | NA | TRBV4-1 | CASSQVMASGNTIYF
TRBJ2-7 | NA | TRBV18 | CASSPSGQGYEQYF
TRBJ1-2 | NA | TRBV14 | CASSQVTRVDGYTF
TRBJ2-7 | NA | TRBV15 | CATSRDPSDEQYF
TRBJ2-7 | NA | TRBV18 | CASSPSSYEQYF
TRBJ2-1 | NA | TRBV2 | CASSDTRRDNEQFF
TRBJ2-7 | NA | TRBV2 | CASRPGLAGYSYEQYF
TRBJ2-3 | NA | TRBV9 | CASTYRAGSTDTQYF
TRBJ2-7 | once | TRBV18 | CASSLQGAREQYF
TRBJ2-2 | NA | TRBV10-3 | CAISATSGFTGELFF
TRBJ2-1 | NA | TRBV7-2 | CASRGRGGRSYNEQFF
TRBJ1-5 | NA | TRBV19 | CASSIPGLIRNQPQHF
TRBJ2-1 | many | TRBV6-4 | CASSDSPSGRVSEQFF
TRBJ2-1 | NA | TRBV28 | CASHTGFDEQFF
TRBJ2-1 | NA | TRBV30 | CACQSGDEQFF
TRBJ2-3 | NA | TRBV7-2 | CASSYVGATDTQYF